This TCR beta chain is drawn from a study of cytomegalovirus exposure and HLA in healthy donors. The study's findings and limits: From TCR beta sequences, most subjects' HLA-A and HLA-B alleles were reportedly predicted accurately.

Germline lookup yields CDR1 SGHVS and CDR2 FNYEAQ. The CDR3 runs to 16 residues. The trim removed 5 bases at V and 4 bases at J, leaving 9 bases unmatched. About this clone itself: Its antigen remains unidentified.

Primers for the PCR totalled 60 Vbeta and 13 Jbeta. Repertoires were generated with immunoSEQ multiplex PCR, while TCRdb's copy carries only in-frame clones and drops some. The sample records some 200,000 clones, approximately 79% being singletons. The gene calls are TRBV7-6 and TRBJ1-1; 11 bases are shared with TRBD1. Sequencing was done on a sample of PBMCs. The receptor's source is a girl aged 2-15 years in good health and CMV-seronegative. CDR3 region: CASSMWDRGAGTEAFF. As DNA, the CDR3 is TGTGCCAGCAGCATGTGGGACAGGGGGGCGGGCACTGAAGCTTTCTTT.